This T cell receptor (beta chain) was identified during a study of T cell repertoires in cytomegalovirus infection. In TCRdb, the reads were re-called with MiXCR into one record per CDR3 protein. This sample has 90,000 to 120,000 distinct CDR3 sequences, with about a quarter found just once. This clonotype was detected only a few times. Its specificity is not known. Study-wide points: The study found HLA-C-restricted CMV-specific TCR beta clonotypes dominating the ex vivo response.

Trimming cost V 5 bases and J 5 bases, with 15 bases left between them. The CDR3 runs 14 residues. Germline V gene data show CDR1 as LNHDA and CDR2 as SQIVND (reference sequence). Sequenced: CD8+ T cells from PBMCs. The rearrangement links TRBV19 to TRBJ1-2; D call uncertain. This receptor was identified in a human donor in good health (CMV status not recorded). Some clones in this sample may be carry-over from other donors' samples. CDR3 protein: CASSYDPSWYGYTF. DNA for the CDR3: TGTGCCAGTAGTTATGACCCAAGCTGGTATGGCTACACCTTC.